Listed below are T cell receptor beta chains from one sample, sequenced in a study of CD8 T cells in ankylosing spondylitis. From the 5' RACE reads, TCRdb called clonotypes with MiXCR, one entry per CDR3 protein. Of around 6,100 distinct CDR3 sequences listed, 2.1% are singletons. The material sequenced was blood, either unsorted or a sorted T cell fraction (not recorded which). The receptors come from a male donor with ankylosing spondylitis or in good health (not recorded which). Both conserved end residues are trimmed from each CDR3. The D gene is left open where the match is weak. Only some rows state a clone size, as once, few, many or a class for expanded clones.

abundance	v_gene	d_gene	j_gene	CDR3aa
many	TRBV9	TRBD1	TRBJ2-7	ASSGQGPRPYEQY
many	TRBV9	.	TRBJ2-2	ASSALRTGELF
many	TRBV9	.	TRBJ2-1	ASTAGWSSYNEQF
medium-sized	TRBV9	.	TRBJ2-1	ASSAHRVSYNEQF
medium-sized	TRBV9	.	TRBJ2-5	ASSDPAPQQY
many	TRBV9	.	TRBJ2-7	ASSLSAAEPIYEQY
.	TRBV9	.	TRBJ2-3	ASSPGEIAATDTQY
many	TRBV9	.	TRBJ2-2	ASRGETGELF
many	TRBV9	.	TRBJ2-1	ASSVAGVGYNEQF
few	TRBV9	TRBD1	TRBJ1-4	ASSGQGINEKLF
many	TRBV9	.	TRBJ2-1	ASSPRLGLSEQF
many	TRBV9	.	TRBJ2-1	ASSAGEGKNEQF
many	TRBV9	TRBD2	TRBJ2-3	ASSAVSGNTDTQY
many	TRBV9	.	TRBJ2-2	ASTKPGSTGELF
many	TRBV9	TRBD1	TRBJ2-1	ASSDSGGTGLYNEQF
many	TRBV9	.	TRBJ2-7	ASSVTFGPSYEQY
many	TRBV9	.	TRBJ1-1	ASSVGAGVGTEAF
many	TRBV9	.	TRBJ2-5	ASSVAGSREETQY
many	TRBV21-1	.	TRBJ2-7	ASSRDSAYEQY
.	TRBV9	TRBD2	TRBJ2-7	ASSVDPGLAYEQY
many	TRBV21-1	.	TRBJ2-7	ASTPHEQY
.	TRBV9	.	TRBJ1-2	ASSVGSRGFIYGYT
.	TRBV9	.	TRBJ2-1	ASSVDGDEQF
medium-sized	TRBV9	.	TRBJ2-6	ASSPPRISGANVLT
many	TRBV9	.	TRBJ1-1	ASSGGGYTEAF
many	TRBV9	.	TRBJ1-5	ASSPGHHSNQPQH
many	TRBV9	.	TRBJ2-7	ASSVGATAYEQY
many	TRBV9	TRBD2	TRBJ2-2	ASSVDSGRSGELF
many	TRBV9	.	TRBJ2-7	ASSTRTGNEQY
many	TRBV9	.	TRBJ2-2	ASSVNTGELF
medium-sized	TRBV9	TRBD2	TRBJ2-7	ASSVAAGVSYEQY
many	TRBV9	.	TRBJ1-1	ASSVAKSNTEAF
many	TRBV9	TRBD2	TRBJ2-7	ASSSERELPNARGEQY
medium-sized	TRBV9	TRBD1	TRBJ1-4	ASSGGTGTSNEKLF
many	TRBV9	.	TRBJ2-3	ASSANTDTQY
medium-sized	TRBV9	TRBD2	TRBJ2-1	ASSDPPPSGAYNEQF
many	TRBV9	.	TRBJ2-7	ASSVRAGTHEQY
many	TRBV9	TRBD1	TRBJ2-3	ASSAGTGGADTQY
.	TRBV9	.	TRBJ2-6	ASSGRDISGANVLT
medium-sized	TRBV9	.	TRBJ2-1	ASSVVGDANEQF
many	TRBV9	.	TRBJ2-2	ASSPGLAGELF
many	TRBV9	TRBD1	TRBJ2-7	ASSAGTGSNEQY
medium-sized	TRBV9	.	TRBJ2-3	ASSVGTLLEDTQY
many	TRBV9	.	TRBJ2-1	ASSAGERSYNEQF
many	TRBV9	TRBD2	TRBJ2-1	ASSGTSGSVHEQF
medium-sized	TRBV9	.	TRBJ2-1	ASSFVLQSSYNEQF
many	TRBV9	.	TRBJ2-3	ASSVVPGEGTDTQY
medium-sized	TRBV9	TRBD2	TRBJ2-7	ASRPGTSGSNEQY
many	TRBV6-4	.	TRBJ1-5	ASPIRRNYHQPQH
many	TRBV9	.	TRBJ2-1	ASSVGSSYNEQF
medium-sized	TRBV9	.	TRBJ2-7	ASSVESRVREKYEQY
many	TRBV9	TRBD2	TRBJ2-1	ASSQYLAGGHNEQF
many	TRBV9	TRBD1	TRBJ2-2	ASSGAGTEYTGELF
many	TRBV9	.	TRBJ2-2	ASSVGGTGELF
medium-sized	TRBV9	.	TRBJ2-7	ASSVGLQPYEQY
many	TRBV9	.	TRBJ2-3	ASSERRADTQY
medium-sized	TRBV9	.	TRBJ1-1	ASSVDSLNTEAF
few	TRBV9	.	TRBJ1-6	ASSVGWRSSYNSPLH
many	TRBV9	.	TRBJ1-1	ASSDAAGDTEAF
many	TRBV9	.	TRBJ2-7	ASSQGQGFYEQY